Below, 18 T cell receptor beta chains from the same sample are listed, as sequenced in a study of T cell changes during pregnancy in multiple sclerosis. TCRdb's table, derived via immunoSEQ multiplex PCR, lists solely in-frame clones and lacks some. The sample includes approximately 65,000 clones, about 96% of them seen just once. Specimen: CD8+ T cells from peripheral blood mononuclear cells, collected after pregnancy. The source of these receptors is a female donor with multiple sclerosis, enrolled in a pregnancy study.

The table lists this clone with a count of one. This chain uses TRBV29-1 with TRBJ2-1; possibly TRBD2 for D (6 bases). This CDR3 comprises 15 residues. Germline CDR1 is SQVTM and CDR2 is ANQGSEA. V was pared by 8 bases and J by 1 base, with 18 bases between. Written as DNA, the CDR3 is TGCAGCCCTTTTGGTCCGGGGGATTCCTACAATGAGCAGTTCTTC. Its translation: CSPFGPGDSYNEQFF.

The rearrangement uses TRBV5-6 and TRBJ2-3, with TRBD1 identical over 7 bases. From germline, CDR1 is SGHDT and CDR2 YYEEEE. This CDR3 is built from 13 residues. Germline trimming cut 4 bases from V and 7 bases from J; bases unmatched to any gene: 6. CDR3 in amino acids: CASSHDRANTQYF. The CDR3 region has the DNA TGTGCCAGCAGCCACGACAGGGCGAATACGCAGTATTTT.

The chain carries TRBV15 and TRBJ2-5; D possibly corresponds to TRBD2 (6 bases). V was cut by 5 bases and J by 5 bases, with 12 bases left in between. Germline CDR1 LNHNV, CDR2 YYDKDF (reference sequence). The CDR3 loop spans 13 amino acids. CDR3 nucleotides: TGTGCCACCAGCCCCGGGGGAGTGGAGACCCAGTACTTC. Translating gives CATSPGGVETQYF.

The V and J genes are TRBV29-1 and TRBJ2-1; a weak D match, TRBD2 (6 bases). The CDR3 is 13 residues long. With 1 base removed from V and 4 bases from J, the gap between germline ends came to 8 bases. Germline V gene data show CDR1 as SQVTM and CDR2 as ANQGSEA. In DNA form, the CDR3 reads TGCAGCGTTGAAGGGGGACTTTACAATGAGCAGTTCTTC. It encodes CSVEGGLYNEQFF.

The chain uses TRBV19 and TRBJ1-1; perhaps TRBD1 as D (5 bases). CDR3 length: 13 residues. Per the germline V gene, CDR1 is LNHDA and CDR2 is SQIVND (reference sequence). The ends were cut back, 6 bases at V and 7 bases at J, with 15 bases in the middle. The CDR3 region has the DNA TGTGCCAGTAGAGGAACAGGCCTAAGTGAAGCTTTCTTT. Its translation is CASRGTGLSEAFF.

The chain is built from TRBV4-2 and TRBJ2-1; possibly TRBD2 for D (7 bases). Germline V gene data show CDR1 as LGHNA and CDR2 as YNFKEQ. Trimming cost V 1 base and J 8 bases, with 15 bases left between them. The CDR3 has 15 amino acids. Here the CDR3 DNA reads TGTGCCAGCAGCCAAGTAAGGGGGGAGGGGGATGAGCAGTTCTTC. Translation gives CASSQVRGEGDEQFF.

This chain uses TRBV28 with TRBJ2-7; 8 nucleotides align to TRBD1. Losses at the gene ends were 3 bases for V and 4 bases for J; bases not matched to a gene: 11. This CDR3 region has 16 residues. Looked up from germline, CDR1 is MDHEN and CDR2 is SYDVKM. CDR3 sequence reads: CASSFPGQGKQYEQYF. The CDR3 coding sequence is TGTGCCAGCAGTTTTCCCGGACAGGGTAAACAGTACGAGCAGTACTTC.

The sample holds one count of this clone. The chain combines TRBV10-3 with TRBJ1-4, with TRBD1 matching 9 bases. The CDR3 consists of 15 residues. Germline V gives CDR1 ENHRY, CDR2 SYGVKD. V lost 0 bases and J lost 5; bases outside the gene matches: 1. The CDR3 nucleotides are TGTGCCATCAGTGAGTCGGGACAGGGAAATGAAAAACTGTTTTTT. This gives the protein CAISESGQGNEKLFF.

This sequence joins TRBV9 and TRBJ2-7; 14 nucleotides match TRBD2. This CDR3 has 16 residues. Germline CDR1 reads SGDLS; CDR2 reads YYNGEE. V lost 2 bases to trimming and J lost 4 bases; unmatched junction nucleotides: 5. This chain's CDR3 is CASSVGTSGSWYEQYF. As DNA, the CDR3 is TGTGCCAGCAGCGTCGGGACTAGCGGGAGCTGGTACGAGCAGTACTTC.

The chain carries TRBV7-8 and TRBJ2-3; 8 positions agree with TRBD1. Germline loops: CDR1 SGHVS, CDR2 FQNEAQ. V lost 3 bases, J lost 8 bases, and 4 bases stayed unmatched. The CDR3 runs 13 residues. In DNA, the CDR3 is TGTGCCAGCAGCTTGACAGGGGAGAGTACGCAGTATTTT. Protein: CASSLTGESTQYF.

The CDR3 DNA reads TGTGCCAGCAGTTTCCTACAGGGTAATTCCTGGGTGGTAGGAAACACCATATATTTT. Its translation: CASSFLQGNSWVVGNTIYF. The chain uses TRBV28 and TRBJ1-3, with a weak D call TRBD1 (6 bases). CDR3 length equals 19 residues. With 3 bases removed from V and 4 bases from J, the gap between germline ends came to 25 bases. CDR1 MDHEN and CDR2 SYDVKM come from the germline V gene.

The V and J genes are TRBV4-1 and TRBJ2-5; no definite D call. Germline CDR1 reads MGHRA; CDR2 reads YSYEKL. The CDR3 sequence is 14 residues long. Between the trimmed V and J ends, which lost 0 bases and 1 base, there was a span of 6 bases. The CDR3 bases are TGCGCCAGCAGCCAAGACTTCCTCCAAGAGACCCAGTACTTC. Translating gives CASSQDFLQETQYF.

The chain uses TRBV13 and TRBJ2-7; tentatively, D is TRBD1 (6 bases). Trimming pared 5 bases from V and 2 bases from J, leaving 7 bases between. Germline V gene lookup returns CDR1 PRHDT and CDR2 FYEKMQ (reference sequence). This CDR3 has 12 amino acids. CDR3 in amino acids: CASSQGPYEQYF. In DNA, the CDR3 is TGTGCCAGCAGCCAGGGGCCCTACGAGCAGTACTTC.

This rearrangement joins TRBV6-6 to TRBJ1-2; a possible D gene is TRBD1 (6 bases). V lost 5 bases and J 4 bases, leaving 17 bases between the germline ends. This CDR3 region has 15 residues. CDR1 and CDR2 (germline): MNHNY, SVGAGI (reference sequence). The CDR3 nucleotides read TGTGCCAGCAGTAACCCAGGGGAGACTTCCTATGGCTACACCTTC. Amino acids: CASSNPGETSYGYTF.

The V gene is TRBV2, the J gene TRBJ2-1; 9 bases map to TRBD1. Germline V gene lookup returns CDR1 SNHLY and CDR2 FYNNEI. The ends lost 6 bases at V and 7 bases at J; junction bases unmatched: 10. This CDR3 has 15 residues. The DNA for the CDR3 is TGTGCCAGCAGCGGGGGACAGGGTCCGTCAAATGAGCAGTTCTTC. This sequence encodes CASSGGQGPSNEQFF.

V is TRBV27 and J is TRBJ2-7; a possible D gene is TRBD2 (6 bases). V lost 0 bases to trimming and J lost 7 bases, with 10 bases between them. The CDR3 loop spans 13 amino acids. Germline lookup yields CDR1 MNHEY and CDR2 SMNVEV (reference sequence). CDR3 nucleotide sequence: TGTGCCAGCAGTTTATCAACGGGGAGGGAGCAGTACTTC. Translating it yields CASSLSTGREQYF.

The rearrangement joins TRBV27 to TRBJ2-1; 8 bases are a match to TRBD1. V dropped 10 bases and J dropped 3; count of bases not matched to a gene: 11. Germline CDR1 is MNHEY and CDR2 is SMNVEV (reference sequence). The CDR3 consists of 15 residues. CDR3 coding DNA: TGTGCCACCGGGATCCGAGACAGGGGCTACAATGAGCAGTTCTTC. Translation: CATGIRDRGYNEQFF.

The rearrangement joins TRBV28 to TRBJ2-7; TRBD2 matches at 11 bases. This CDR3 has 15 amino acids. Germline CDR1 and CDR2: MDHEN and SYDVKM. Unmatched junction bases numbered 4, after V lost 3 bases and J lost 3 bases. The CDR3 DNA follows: TGTGCCAGCAGTTTGTTAGCGGGAGGGAGCTACGAGCAGTACTTC. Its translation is CASSLLAGGSYEQYF.